This T cell receptor beta chain was recovered during a study of blood T cell repertoires in COVID-19. About the research overall: Samples taken during acute and convalescent COVID-19 were collected in the United States, Italy and Spain.

In the original workflow: Amplification of reference gene primers provided the estimated nucleated cell counts. Data came from immunoSEQ multiplex PCR; TCRdb stores just in-frame clones and leaves some out. V and J calls and clone size are as listed in that table; D and trimming were resolved from the DNA. The table lists some 42,000 clones, 77% of them singletons. Germline assignment: CDR1 SGHRS and CDR2 YFSETQ. Between the trimmed V and J ends, which lost 4 bases and 7 bases, there was a span of 18 bases. The CDR3 spans 15 residues. The sample consisted of peripheral blood. This TCR derives from a woman aged 70-85 years with acute or convalescent COVID-19. The V and J genes are TRBV5-1 and TRBJ2-1, with D possibly TRBD1 on 6 matching bases. CDR3 region: CASSLVAGEMNEQFF. The CDR3 region has the DNA TGCGCCAGCAGCCTTGTGGCAGGGGAAATGAATGAGCAGTTCTTC.